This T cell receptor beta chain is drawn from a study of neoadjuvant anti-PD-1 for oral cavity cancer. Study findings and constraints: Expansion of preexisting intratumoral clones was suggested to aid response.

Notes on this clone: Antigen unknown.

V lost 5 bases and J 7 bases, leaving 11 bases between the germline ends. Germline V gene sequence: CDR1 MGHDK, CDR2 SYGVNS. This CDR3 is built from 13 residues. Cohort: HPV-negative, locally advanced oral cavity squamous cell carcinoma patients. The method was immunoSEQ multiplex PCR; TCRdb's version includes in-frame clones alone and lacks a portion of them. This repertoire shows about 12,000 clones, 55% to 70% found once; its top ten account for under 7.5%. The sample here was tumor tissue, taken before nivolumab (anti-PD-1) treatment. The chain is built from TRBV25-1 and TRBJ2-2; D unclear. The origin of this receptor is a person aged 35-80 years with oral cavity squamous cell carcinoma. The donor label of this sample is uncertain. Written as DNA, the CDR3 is TGTGCCAGCAGTCCCCTTCAAAGCGGGGAGCTGTTTTTT. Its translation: CASSPLQSGELFF.